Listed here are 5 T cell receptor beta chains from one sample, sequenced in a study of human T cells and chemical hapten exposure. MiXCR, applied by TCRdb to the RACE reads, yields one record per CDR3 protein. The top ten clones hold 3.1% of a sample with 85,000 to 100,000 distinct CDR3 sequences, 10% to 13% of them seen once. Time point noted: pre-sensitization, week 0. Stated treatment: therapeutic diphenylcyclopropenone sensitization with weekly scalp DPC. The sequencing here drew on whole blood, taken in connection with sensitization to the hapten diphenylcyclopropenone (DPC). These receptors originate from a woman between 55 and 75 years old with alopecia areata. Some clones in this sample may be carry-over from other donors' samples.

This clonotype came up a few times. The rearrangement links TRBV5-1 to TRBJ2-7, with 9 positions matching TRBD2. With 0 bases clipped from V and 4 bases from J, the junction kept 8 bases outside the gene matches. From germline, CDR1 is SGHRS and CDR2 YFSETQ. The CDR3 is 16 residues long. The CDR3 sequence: CASSLDYSGGGYEQYF. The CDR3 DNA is TGCGCCAGCAGCTTGGATTATAGCGGGGGAGGATACGAGCAGTACTTC. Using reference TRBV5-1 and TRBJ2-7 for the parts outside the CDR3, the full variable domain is KAGVTQTPRYLIKTRGQQVTLSCSPISGHRSVSWYQQTPGQGLQFLFEYFSETQRNKGNFPGRFSGRQFSNSRSEMNVSTLELGDSALYLCASSLDYSGGGYEQYFGPGTRLTVT.

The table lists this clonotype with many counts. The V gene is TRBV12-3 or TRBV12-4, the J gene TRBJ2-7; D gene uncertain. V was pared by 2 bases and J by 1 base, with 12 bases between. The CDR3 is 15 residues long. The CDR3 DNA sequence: TGTGCCAGCAGTTTAATTTTGTCGGCTTCCTACGAGCAGTACTTC. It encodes CASSLILSASYEQYF.

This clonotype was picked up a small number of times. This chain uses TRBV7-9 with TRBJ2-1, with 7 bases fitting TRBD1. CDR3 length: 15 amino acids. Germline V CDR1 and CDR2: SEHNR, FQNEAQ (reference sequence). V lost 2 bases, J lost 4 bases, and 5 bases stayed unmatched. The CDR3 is CASSLPGQRYNEQFF. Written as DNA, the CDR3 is TGTGCCAGCAGCTTACCGGGACAGAGGTACAATGAGCAGTTCTTC.

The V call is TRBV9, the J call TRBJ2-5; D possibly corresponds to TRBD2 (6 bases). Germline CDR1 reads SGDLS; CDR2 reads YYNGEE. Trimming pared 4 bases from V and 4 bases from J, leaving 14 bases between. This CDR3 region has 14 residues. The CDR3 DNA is TGTGCCAGCAGCCGATCCCAGGGAGGAGAGACCCAGTACTTC. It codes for CASSRSQGGETQYF.

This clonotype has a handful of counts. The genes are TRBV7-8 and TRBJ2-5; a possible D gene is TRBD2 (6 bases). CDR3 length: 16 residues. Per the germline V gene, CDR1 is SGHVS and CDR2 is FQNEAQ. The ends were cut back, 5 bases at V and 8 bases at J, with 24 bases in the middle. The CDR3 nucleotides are TGTGCCAGCAGCGTTGCGCTGCGGGACGTTCGAGGAACCCAGTACTTC. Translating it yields CASSVALRDVRGTQYF. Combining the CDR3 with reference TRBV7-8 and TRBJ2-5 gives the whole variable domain GAGVSQSPRYKVAKRGQDVALRCDPISGHVSLFWYQQALGQGPEFLTYFQNEAQLDKSGLPSDRFFAERPEGSVSTLKIQRTQQEDSAVYLCASSVALRDVRGTQYFGPGTRLLVL.